A single sample gave rise to the 22 T cell receptor beta chains below, sequenced in a study of CD8 T cells in ankylosing spondylitis. TCRdb reanalysed the 5' RACE reads using MiXCR and keeps one entry per CDR3 protein. The sample contains 340,000 or so distinct CDR3 sequences, roughly 14% of which appear only once. Sequencing used blood, either unsorted or a sorted T cell fraction (not recorded which). The receptor source for this set is a male donor with ankylosing spondylitis or in good health (not recorded which).

The chain links TRBV7-2 to TRBJ2-2, with D perhaps TRBD2 (6 bases). Germline V CDR1 and CDR2: SGHTA, FQGNSA. V lost 5 bases, J lost 6 bases, and 16 bases lay in between. This CDR3 is 15 amino acids long. CDR3 loop: CASSRRAGSAGELFF. As DNA, the CDR3 is TGTGCCAGCAGCCGGAGGGCCGGGTCGGCCGGGGAGCTGTTTTTT.

This clonotype was observed many times. The chain has TRBV12-3 or TRBV12-4 and TRBJ2-7; the D is unclear. There are 11 residues in the CDR3. The V and J ends lost 3 bases and 3 bases respectively, with 3 bases between them. The chain's CDR3 is CASSFRYEQYF. The CDR3 coding sequence is TGTGCCAGCAGTTTTCGCTACGAGCAGTACTTC.

The rearrangement joins TRBV5-1 to TRBJ1-1, with D unclear. V was trimmed by 3 bases and J by 1 base, leaving 16 bases between them. This CDR3 contains 16 residues. Germline CDR1 reads SGHRS; CDR2 reads YFSETQ. This CDR3 is CASSSQGGGPNTEAFF. As DNA, the CDR3 is TGCGCCAGCAGCTCCCAAGGAGGAGGCCCGAACACTGAAGCTTTCTTT.

V usage is TRBV12-3 or TRBV12-4 and J usage is TRBJ1-5; a possible D gene is TRBD1 (6 bases). Deletions cut 6 bases from V and 5 bases from J, with 14 bases between. The CDR3 covers 14 residues. The chain's CDR3 is CASSLRDTDQPQHF. In nucleotides, the CDR3 is TGTGCCAGCAGCCTCCGGGACACCGATCAGCCCCAGCATTTT.

This chain joins TRBV6-1 and TRBJ1-1; D gene ambiguous. CDR1 is MNHNS, CDR2 SASEGT, per germline. The CDR3 has 14 residues. V gave up 3 bases and J gave up 0 bases, with 8 bases separating them. CDR3 amino acids: CASSEQVLNTEAFF. CDR3 nucleotides: TGTGCCAGCAGTGAGCAAGTTTTGAACACTGAAGCTTTCTTT.

This clonotype was picked up many times. J is TRBJ2-3 and V is TRBV7-8; 12 bases match TRBD2. This CDR3 is built from 16 residues. V was clipped by 7 bases and J by 5 bases; unmatched bases: 10. Germline-derived CDR1 and CDR2 are SGHVS and FQNEAQ. In nucleotides, the CDR3 is TGTGCCAGCAATCCTCGGACTAGCGGGACCAGAGATACGCAGTATTTT. This sequence encodes CASNPRTSGTRDTQYF.

The rearrangement joins TRBV12-3 or TRBV12-4 to TRBJ1-3; D perhaps matches TRBD1 (6 bases). V was shortened by 5 bases and J by 2 bases, with 13 bases between the two germline ends. The CDR3 spans 15 residues. The CDR3 coding sequence is TGTGCCAGCAGTGTAATGGGGGCGGCTGGAAACACCATATATTTT. Translating it yields CASSVMGAAGNTIYF.

The CDR3: CASSQEGSYSNQPQHF. The CDR3 DNA is TGCGCCAGCAGCCAAGAGGGCAGCTATAGCAATCAGCCCCAGCATTTT. V gene TRBV4-1 combines with J gene TRBJ1-5; D unresolved. Trimming shortened V by 0 bases and J by 0 bases, and 9 bases separated the two germline ends. Germline lookup yields CDR1 MGHRA and CDR2 YSYEKL. CDR3 length equals 16 residues.

The chain carries TRBV5-1 and TRBJ2-5; 8 nucleotides match TRBD2. The germline V gene encodes CDR1 SGHRS and CDR2 YFSETQ. Losses at the gene ends were 2 bases for V and 5 bases for J; bases not matched to a gene: 2. The CDR3 loop spans 13 amino acids. For the CDR3, the DNA is TGCGCCAGCAGCTTTAGCGGGAAGGAGACCCAGTACTTC. Encoded protein: CASSFSGKETQYF.

Only a few counts were recorded for this clonotype. This chain links TRBV12-3 or TRBV12-4 with TRBJ2-3; TRBD2 agrees at 9 bases. V was pared by 6 bases and J by 0 bases, with 4 bases of the junction left unmatched. The length of the CDR3 is 15 residues. CDR3 amino acids: CASRGLAASTDTQYF. DNA of the CDR3: TGTGCCAGCAGGGGACTAGCAGCTAGCACAGATACGCAGTATTTT.

Details on this clonotype: Mismatch with germline at one junction end may stem from a read error. This chain connects TRBV20-1 to TRBJ2-3, with D maybe TRBD2 (7 bases). Germline V lookup: CDR1 DFQATT, CDR2 SNEGSKA (reference sequence). The CDR3 has 15 residues. In DNA, the CDR3 is TGCAGTGCCAGAGGCGGGGGCCTACCCACAGATACGCAGTATTTT. Translating gives CSARGGGLPTDTQYF.

V gene TRBV7-6 combines with J gene TRBJ1-1; D is undetermined. The CDR3 spans 15 residues. Germline V gene lookup returns CDR1 SGHVS and CDR2 FNYEAQ. V lost 1 base to trimming and J lost 0 bases, with 9 bases between them. Written as DNA, the CDR3 is TGTGCCAGCAGCTTAGGGTCGCCGATGAACACTGAAGCTTTCTTT. It yields the protein CASSLGSPMNTEAFF.

The V and J genes are TRBV5-1 and TRBJ2-3, with D possibly being TRBD1 or TRBD2 (6 bases each). With 4 bases removed from V and 1 base from J, the gap between germline ends came to 19 bases. Germline lookup yields CDR1 SGHRS and CDR2 YFSETQ. The CDR3 has 17 residues. The CDR3 DNA reads TGCGCCAGCAGCACCCGAATACAGGGAGGCGGCACAGATACGCAGTATTTT. It codes for CASSTRIQGGGTDTQYF.

This clonotype was picked up many times. The CDR3 reads CASSSTGTNTEAFF. The CDR3 nucleotides read TGCGCCAGCAGCTCGACAGGGACGAACACTGAAGCTTTCTTT. This sequence joins TRBV5-1 and TRBJ1-1; 7 bases are shared with TRBD1. Germline-derived CDR1 and CDR2 are SGHRS and YFSETQ. The CDR3 runs to 14 residues. With 3 bases clipped from V and 1 base from J, the junction kept 3 bases outside the gene matches.

This clonotype was counted at least ten times. V is TRBV5-1 and J is TRBJ2-2, with TRBD2 matching 8 bases. Trimming cost V 8 bases and J 0 bases; bases outside gene matches: 3. CDR1 is SGHRS, CDR2 YFSETQ, per germline. There are 14 residues in the CDR3. The CDR3 sequence is CASEAGANTGELFF. In DNA, the CDR3 is TGCGCCAGTGAAGCGGGAGCGAACACCGGGGAGCTGTTTTTT.

This chain connects TRBV10-3 to TRBJ1-6, with D unclear. The length of the CDR3 is 12 residues. Germline values: CDR1 ENHRY, CDR2 SYGVKD. With 4 bases removed from V and 9 bases from J, the gap between germline ends came to 7 bases. Written as DNA, the CDR3 is TGTGCCATCAGTGTCGAGAGTTCACCCCTCCACTTT. Translated, it gives CAISVESSPLHF.

This clonotype showed up just a few times. The CDR3 spells CASRDRDRVLFSGANVLTF. CDR3 nucleotides: TGTGCCAGCAGGGACCGGGACAGGGTTCTCTTCTCTGGGGCCAACGTCCTGACTTTC. The chain links TRBV2 to TRBJ2-6; 9 bases agree with TRBD1. J lost 0 bases, V lost 6 bases, and 12 bases had no gene match. Germline V gives CDR1 SNHLY, CDR2 FYNNEI. CDR3 length: 19 amino acids.

This clonotype was detected many times. The genes are TRBV7-9 and TRBJ2-1; 15 bases are shared with TRBD2. In germline, CDR1 is SEHNR, CDR2 FQNEAQ (reference sequence). V trimming: 5 bases; J trimming: 3 bases; junction bases outside the gene matches: 5. This CDR3 comprises 17 residues. CDR3 bases: TGTGCCAGCAGCCCAGGGACTAGCGGGGGGTACTACAATGAGCAGTTCTTC. Translated: CASSPGTSGGYYNEQFF.

Only a few counts were recorded for this clonotype. V gene TRBV4-1 combines with J gene TRBJ2-7; D call uncertain. The CDR3 has 16 residues. CDR1 MGHRA and CDR2 YSYEKL come from the germline V gene. The germline V and J ends were trimmed by 4 bases and 2 bases, with 18 bases remaining between them. The CDR3 protein is CASSLFPAGKTYEQYF. CDR3 in DNA: TGCGCCAGCAGCCTATTTCCGGCAGGAAAAACCTACGAGCAGTACTTC.

The CDR3 spells CAGSLGEWAEAFF. The DNA for the CDR3 is TGTGCCGGATCTCTAGGGGAGTGGGCTGAAGCTTTCTTT. This rearrangement joins TRBV7-9 to TRBJ1-1, with D possibly TRBD1 on 5 matching bases. Germline CDR1 is SEHNR and CDR2 is FQNEAQ (reference sequence). V was clipped by 11 bases and J by 6 bases, with 19 bases between them. The CDR3 has 13 residues.

There are many counts of this clonotype. This chain links TRBV12-3 or TRBV12-4 with TRBJ2-5; 8 positions agree with TRBD2. This CDR3 has 15 residues. Trimming cost V 8 bases and J 0 bases; bases outside gene matches: 8. CDR3 sequence reads: CASRGGGPYQETQYF. The DNA for the CDR3 is TGTGCCAGCCGGGGGGGGGGCCCTTACCAAGAGACCCAGTACTTC.

The chain has TRBV30 and TRBJ2-1; 7 bases match TRBD1. Germline-derived CDR1 and CDR2 are GTSNPN and SVGIG (reference sequence). V shed 1 base, J shed 10 bases, and the junction held 1 base outside the gene matches. The CDR3 totals 11 residues. In DNA form, the CDR3 reads TGTGCCTGGAGTGAGACAGGGGAGCAGTTCTTC. It specifies CAWSETGEQFF.